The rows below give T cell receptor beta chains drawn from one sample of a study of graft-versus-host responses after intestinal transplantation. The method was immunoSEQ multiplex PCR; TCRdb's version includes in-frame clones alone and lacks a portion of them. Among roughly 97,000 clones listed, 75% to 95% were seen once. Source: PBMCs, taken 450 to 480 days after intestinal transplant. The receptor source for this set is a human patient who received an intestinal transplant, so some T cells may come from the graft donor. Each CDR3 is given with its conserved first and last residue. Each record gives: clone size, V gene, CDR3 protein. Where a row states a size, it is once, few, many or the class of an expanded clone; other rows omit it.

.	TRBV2	CASTLLGSSLEQYF
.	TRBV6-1	CASSGASGGWGEQYF
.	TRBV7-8	CASSLVVRTGNEKLFF
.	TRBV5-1	CASSLAVNTEAFF
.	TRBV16	CASSLTGMPFFF
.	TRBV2	CASEGGIYEQYF
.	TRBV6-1	CASSERGLDYEQYF
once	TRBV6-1	CASSEDDRGGGYTF
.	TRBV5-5	CASSPGISGANVLTF
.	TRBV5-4	CASSLGGQGWETQYF
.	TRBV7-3	CASSPRGQATQYF
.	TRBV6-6	CASSGSGVGGNTIYF
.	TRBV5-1	CASSSPGAHTDTQYF
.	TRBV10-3	CAISRGTEGRNTEAFF
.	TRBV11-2	CASSLGGFGTEAFF
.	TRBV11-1	CASSLDIMNTEAFF
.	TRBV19	CASSIKGAGYGYTF
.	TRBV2	CASSEGAGRSTDTQYF
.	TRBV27	CASGGGYGYTF
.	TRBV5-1	CASSPHSRGDTQYF
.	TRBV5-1	CASSLARQGVNTEAFF
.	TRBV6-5	CASSVTVQYEQYF
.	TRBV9	CATSSTGGSYNEQFF
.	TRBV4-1	CASSQVKLAKNIQYF
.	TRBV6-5	CASSYISGGYYEQYF
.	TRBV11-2	CASSLYGLPKDIQYF
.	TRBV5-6	CASRPGGLSSYEQYF
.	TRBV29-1	CSVGEGYEQYF
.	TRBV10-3	CAISEKGTDHNEKLFF
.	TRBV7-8	CASSLTSVMNTEAFF
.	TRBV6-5	CASKRTSSSYYEQYF
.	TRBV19	CASSSGTSNYNEQFF
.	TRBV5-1	CASSGLAGGNKETQYF
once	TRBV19	CANYRERTYEQYF
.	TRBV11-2	CASSSGTAYEQYF
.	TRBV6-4	CASSAASGSYNEQFF
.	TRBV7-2	CATLRMGLLSYEQYF
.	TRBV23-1	CASSQSFGRGNGYTF
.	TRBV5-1	CASSYGPQGRYGYTF
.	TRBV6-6	CASSLAGASYEQYF
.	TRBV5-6	CASSLGGDRVGYGYTF
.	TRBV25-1	CASSRPGFNEKLFF
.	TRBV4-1	CASSQGQGTSYGYTF
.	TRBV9	CASSVSGVNTGELFF
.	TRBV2	CAYSTGRTLTYEQYF
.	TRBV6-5	CASSFGETQYF
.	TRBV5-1	CASRPQGGEQFF
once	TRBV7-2	CASGNTDTQYF
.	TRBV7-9	CASSLRGAYGYTF
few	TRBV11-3	CASSPMRGKVTEAFF
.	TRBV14	CASSPDRLAGRSPDTQYF